The sequence of this T cell receptor (beta chain) was determined in a study of cytomegalovirus exposure and HLA in healthy donors. Note on this clone: The antigen remains unidentified.

Study-level findings and limits: In the analysis, some V segments, TRBV6-2 and TRBV6-3 included, were excluded as indistinguishable. Researchers reported in a later analysis that a missense DCLRE1C variant was tied to TCR beta V- and J-gene trimming. The records held CMV serostatus as the only immune exposure information. In a later analysis, several top co-occurrence clusters appeared linked to parvovirus B19, influenza, CMV and Epstein-Barr virus.

The CDR3 covers 15 residues. CDR1 and CDR2 from the germline V gene are MGHRA and YSYEKL. V gave up 4 bases and J gave up 4 bases; unmatched junction bases: 4. Primers: 60 Vbeta forward and 13 Jbeta reverse. Data came from immunoSEQ multiplex PCR; TCRdb stores just in-frame clones and leaves some out. The sample yields under 150,000 clones, roughly 80% seen once. This receptor was obtained from a boy between 10 and 17 years old in good health and CMV-seronegative. Sequenced material: PBMCs. The chain uses TRBV4-1 and TRBJ1-5; 10 bases are shared with TRBD1. This CDR3 is CASSRGGQGNQPQHF. The CDR3 DNA reads TGCGCCAGCAGCCGTGGGGGACAGGGGAATCAGCCCCAGCATTTT.